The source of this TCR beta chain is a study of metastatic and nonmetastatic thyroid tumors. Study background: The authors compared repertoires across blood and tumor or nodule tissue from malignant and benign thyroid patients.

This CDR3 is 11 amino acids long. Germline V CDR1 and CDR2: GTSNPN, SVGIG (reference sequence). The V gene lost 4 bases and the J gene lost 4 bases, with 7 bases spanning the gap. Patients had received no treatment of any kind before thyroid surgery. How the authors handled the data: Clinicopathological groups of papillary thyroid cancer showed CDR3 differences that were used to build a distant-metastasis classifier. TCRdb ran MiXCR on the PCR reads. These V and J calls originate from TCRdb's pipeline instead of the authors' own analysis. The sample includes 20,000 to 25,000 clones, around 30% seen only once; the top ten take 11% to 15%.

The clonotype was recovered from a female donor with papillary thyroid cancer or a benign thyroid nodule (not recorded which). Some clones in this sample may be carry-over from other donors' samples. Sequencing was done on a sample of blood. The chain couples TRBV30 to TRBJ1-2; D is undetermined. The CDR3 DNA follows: TGTGCCTGGAACGAGGTCTATGGCTACACCTTC. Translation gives CAWNEVYGYTF.